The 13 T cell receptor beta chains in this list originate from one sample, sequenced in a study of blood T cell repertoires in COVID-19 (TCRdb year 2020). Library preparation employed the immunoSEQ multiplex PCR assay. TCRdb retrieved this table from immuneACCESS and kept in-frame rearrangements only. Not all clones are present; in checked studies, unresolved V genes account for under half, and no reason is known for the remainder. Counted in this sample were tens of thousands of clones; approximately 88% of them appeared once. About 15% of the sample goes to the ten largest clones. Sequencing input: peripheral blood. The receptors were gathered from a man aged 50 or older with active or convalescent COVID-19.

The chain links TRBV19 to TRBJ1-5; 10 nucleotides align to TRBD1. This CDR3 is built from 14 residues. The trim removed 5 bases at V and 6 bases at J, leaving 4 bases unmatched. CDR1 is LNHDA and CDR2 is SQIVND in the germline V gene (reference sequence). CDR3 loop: CASSRQGAGQPQHF. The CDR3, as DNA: TGTGCCAGTAGTCGACAGGGGGCCGGTCAGCCCCAGCATTTT.

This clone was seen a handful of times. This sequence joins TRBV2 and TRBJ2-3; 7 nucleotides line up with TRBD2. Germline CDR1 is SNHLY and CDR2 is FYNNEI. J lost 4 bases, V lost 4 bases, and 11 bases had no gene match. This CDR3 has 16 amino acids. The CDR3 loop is CASSVGTAGSSDTQYF. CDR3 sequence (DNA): TGTGCCAGCAGTGTGGGTACAGCGGGGAGCTCAGATACGCAGTATTTT.

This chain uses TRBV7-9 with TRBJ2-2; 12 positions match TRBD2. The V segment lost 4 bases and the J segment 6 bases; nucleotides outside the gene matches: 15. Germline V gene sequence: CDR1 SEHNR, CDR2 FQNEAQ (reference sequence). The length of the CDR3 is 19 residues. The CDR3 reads CASSSSGLAGLSSSGELFF. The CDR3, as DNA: TGTGCCAGCAGCTCCTCGGGACTAGCGGGCCTTAGCTCATCCGGGGAGCTGTTTTTT.

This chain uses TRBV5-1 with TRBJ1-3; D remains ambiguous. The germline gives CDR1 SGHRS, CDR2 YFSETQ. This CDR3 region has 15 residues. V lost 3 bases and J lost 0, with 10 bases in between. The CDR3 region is CASSSMDYSGNTIYF. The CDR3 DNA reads TGCGCCAGCAGCTCTATGGACTACTCTGGAAACACCATATATTTT.

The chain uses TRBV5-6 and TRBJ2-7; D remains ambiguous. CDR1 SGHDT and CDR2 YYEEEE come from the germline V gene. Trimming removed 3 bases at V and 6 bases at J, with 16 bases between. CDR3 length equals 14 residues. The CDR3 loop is CASSSPTPLSEQYF. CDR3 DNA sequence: TGTGCCAGCAGCTCCCCCACGCCGCTTAGCGAGCAGTACTTC.

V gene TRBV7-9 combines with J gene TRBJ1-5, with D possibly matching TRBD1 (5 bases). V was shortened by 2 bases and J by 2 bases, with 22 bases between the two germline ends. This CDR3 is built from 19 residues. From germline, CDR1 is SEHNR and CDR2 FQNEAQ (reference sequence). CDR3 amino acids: CASSLLVGEADGGNQPQHF. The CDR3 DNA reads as TGTGCCAGCAGCTTATTGGTGGGGGAGGCCGATGGGGGCAATCAGCCCCAGCATTTT.

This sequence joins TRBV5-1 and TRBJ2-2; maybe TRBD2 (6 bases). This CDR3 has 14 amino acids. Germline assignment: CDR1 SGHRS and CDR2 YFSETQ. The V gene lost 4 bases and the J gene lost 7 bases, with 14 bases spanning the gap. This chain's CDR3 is CASSDRPAGGELFF. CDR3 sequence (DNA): TGCGCCAGCAGCGACCGACCAGCGGGCGGGGAGCTGTTTTTT.

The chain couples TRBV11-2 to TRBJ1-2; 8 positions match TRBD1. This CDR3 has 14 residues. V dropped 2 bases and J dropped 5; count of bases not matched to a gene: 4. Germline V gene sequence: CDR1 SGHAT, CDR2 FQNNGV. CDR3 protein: CASSLTGGPYGYTF. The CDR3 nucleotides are TGTGCCAGCAGCTTAACAGGGGGGCCTTATGGCTACACCTTC.

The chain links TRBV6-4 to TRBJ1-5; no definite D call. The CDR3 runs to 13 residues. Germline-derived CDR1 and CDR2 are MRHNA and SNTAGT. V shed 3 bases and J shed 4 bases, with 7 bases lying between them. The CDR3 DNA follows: TGTGCCAGCAGTGAAGGCGGGAATCAGCCCCAGCATTTT. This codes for CASSEGGNQPQHF.

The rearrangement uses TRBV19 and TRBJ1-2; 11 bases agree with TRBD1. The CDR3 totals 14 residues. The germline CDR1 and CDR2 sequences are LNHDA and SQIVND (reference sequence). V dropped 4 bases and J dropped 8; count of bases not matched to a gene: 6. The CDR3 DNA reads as TGTGCCAGTAGTAGAGCGGACAGGGGGCTAGGCTACACCTTC. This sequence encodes CASSRADRGLGYTF.

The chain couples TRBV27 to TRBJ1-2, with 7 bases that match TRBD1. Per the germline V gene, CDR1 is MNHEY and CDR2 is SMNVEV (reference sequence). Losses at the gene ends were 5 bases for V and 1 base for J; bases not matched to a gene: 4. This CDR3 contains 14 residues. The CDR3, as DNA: TGTGCCAGCAGTAGACAGGGAAGTAACTATGGCTACACCTTC. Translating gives CASSRQGSNYGYTF.

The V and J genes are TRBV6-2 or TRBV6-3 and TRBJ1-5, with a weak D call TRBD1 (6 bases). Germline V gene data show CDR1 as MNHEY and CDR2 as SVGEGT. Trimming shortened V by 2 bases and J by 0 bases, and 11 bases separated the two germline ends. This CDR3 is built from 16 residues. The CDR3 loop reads CASSYQAGASNQPQHF. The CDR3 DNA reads TGTGCCAGCAGTTACCAAGCAGGGGCTAGCAATCAGCCCCAGCATTTT.

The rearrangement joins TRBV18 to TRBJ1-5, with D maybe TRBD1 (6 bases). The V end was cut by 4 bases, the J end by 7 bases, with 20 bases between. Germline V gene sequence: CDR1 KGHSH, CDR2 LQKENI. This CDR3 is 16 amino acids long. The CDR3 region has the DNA TGTGCCAGCTCACAGATGAGACAGGCCCAGGGGCAGCCCCAGCATTTT. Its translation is CASSQMRQAQGQPQHF.